The 28 T cell receptor beta chains reported below all come from one sample, sequenced in a study of blood T cell repertoires in COVID-19. Here immunoSEQ multiplex PCR was the method, and the copy in TCRdb shows in-frame clones only, minus some. This sample has 200,000 to 250,000 clones; 82% occur once, and the top ten carry 5.2%. The sample consisted of peripheral blood. The receptors here all came from a woman aged 70 to 79 with COVID-19, enrolled during active disease.

The rearrangement links TRBV29-1 to TRBJ1-2; D not resolved. V was shortened by 4 bases and J by 3 bases, with 6 bases between the two germline ends. The CDR3 is 11 amino acids. Per the germline V gene, CDR1 is SQVTM and CDR2 is ANQGSEA. CDR3 bases: TGCAGCGTTGGAGGGTACTATGGCTACACCTTC. Protein: CSVGGYYGYTF.

This chain links TRBV5-6 with TRBJ2-3; perhaps TRBD2 as D (5 bases). CDR3 length equals 14 residues. Between the trimmed V and J ends, which lost 0 bases and 6 bases, there was a span of 11 bases. Germline V CDR1 and CDR2: SGHDT, YYEEEE. CDR3 sequence (DNA): TGTGCCAGCAGCTTGGGGCTAGCATGGGATACGCAGTATTTT. It yields the protein CASSLGLAWDTQYF. The variable domain in full, with the rest retrieved from reference TRBV5-6 and TRBJ2-3, is DAGVTQSPTHLIKTRGQQVTLRCSPKSGHDTVSWYQQALGQGPQFIFQYYEEEERQRGNFPDRFSGHQFPNYSSELNVNALLLGDSALYLCASSLGLAWDTQYFGPGTRLTVL.

The chain combines TRBV27 with TRBJ1-1; no clear D gene. The CDR3 has 16 amino acids. The germline V gene has CDR1 MNHEY and CDR2 SMNVEV (reference sequence). Between the trimmed V and J ends, which lost 2 bases and 0 bases, there was a span of 13 bases. The CDR3 region has the DNA TGTGCCAGCAGTTTACGGTCGATATCTATGAACACTGAAGCTTTCTTT. It is translated as CASSLRSISMNTEAFF.

V usage is TRBV19 and J usage is TRBJ2-2; 8 bases are a match to TRBD2. Per the germline V gene, CDR1 is LNHDA and CDR2 is SQIVND (reference sequence). Trimming at V came to 7 bases and at J to 0 bases, leaving 4 bases not matched to a gene. The CDR3 length is 15 residues. CDR3 residues: CASKTGGPNTGELFF. In DNA form, the CDR3 reads TGTGCCAGTAAAACGGGGGGGCCGAACACCGGGGAGCTGTTTTTT. The full variable domain, its missing parts supplied by reference TRBV19 and TRBJ2-2, is DGGITQSPKYLFRKEGQNVTLSCEQNLNHDAMYWYRQDPGQGLRLIYYSQIVNDFQKGDIAEGYSVSREKKESFPLTVTSAQKNPTAFYLCASKTGGPNTGELFFGEGSRLTVL.

The genes are TRBV5-6 and TRBJ1-2; 12 bases agree with TRBD1. The trim removed 4 bases at V and 7 bases at J, leaving 8 bases unmatched. CDR3 length equals 15 residues. Germline values: CDR1 SGHDT, CDR2 YYEEEE. The CDR3 loop reads CASSTGTGGPSGYTF. The CDR3 DNA reads TGTGCCAGCAGCACCGGGACAGGGGGCCCTTCTGGCTACACCTTC.

This chain joins TRBV7-2 and TRBJ1-5, with D perhaps matching TRBD1 (6 bases). The CDR3 spans 13 residues. Germline V gene data show CDR1 as SGHTA and CDR2 as FQGNSA. The V gene lost 1 base and the J gene lost 6 bases, with 7 bases spanning the gap. The CDR3 reads CASSLEGGQPQHF. In nucleotides, the CDR3 is TGTGCCAGCAGCTTAGAAGGGGGTCAGCCCCAGCATTTT.

J is TRBJ2-1 and V is TRBV29-1, with 11 nucleotides matching TRBD2. The germline CDR1 and CDR2 sequences are SQVTM and ANQGSEA. This CDR3 region has 16 residues. The junction had 12 bases not matched to a gene; V was cut back by 7 bases and J by 4 bases. The CDR3 loop is CSAKDRLAGRYNEQFF. The CDR3 DNA reads as TGCAGCGCCAAAGATCGACTAGCGGGACGGTACAATGAGCAGTTCTTC.

The chain has TRBV7-8 and TRBJ1-2; the match to TRBD1 covers 9 bases. V gave up 4 bases and J gave up 8 bases; unmatched junction bases: 11. The CDR3 loop spans 15 amino acids. Germline V gene lookup returns CDR1 SGHVS and CDR2 FQNEAQ. As DNA, the CDR3 is TGTGCCAGCAGCTCACGGATAGGGGGACAGGGAGGCTACACCTTC. It specifies CASSSRIGGQGGYTF.

The V and J genes are TRBV11-2 and TRBJ1-2; D is undetermined. The CDR3 has 15 residues. Trimming removed 4 bases at V and 3 bases at J, with 15 bases between. Germline assignment: CDR1 SGHAT and CDR2 FQNNGV. The CDR3 region has the DNA TGTGCCAGCAGCTCCCTAGCGGCAGGTTACTATGGCTACACCTTC. This codes for CASSSLAAGYYGYTF.

This clone was seen a single time. In the same sample, other DNA sequences code for this CDR3. The chain links TRBV24-1 to TRBJ2-5, with TRBD1 matching over 8 bases. V lost 9 bases and J lost 1; bases outside the gene matches: 3. The CDR3 has 13 amino acids. Per germline, CDR1 KGHDR and CDR2 SFDVKD. The CDR3 loop reads CATGQGGQETQYF. For the CDR3, the DNA is TGTGCCACCGGACAGGGTGGCCAAGAGACCCAGTACTTC.

The rearrangement joins TRBV7-2 to TRBJ1-4, with a weak D call TRBD1 (5 bases). V was pared by 3 bases and J by 8 bases, with 10 bases between. CDR1 SGHTA and CDR2 FQGNSA come from the germline V gene. This CDR3 spans 13 amino acids. CDR3 bases: TGTGCCAGCAGCTTGCAAAAGGGGGAAAAACTGTTTTTT. Translation gives CASSLQKGEKLFF.

J is TRBJ1-2 and V is TRBV11-2; 8 positions agree with TRBD1. This CDR3 contains 14 residues. After removal of 5 bases from V and 5 bases from J, the junction contained 7 bases not matched to a gene. Germline CDR1 reads SGHAT; CDR2 reads FQNNGV. DNA of the CDR3: TGTGCCAGCAGCCCAGGGACAGGTTCTTATGGCTACACCTTC. Its protein product is CASSPGTGSYGYTF.

This clone was observed many times. This sequence joins TRBV30 and TRBJ1-4; no clear D gene. Germline V gene sequence: CDR1 GTSNPN, CDR2 SVGIG (reference sequence). Trimming left V 0 bases short and J 4 bases short, with 9 bases between. This CDR3 is built from 14 residues. DNA of the CDR3: TGTGCCTGGAGTGTAGGGAGTTTTAATGAAAAACTGTTTTTT. Its protein is CAWSVGSFNEKLFF.

V is TRBV6-6 and J is TRBJ1-1; TRBD1 agrees at 8 bases. This CDR3 comprises 13 residues. The germline V gene encodes CDR1 MNHNY and CDR2 SVGAGI (reference sequence). The junction had 4 bases not matched to a gene; V was cut back by 2 bases and J by 8 bases. This chain's CDR3 is CASSYPGQGEAFF. The CDR3 DNA reads TGTGCCAGCAGTTACCCCGGACAGGGAGAAGCTTTCTTT.

The gene calls are TRBV4-3 and TRBJ2-1; 8 nucleotides line up with TRBD1. The V gene end was trimmed by 4 bases and the J gene end by 5 bases; junction bases not matched to a gene: 7. Per germline, CDR1 LGHNA and CDR2 YSLEER. The CDR3 is 15 amino acids. The DNA for the CDR3 is TGCGCCAGCAGCCCGGGACAGGTTGTAGACAATGAGCAGTTCTTC. It translates to CASSPGQVVDNEQFF.

The chain joins TRBV19 to TRBJ2-1; 7 positions agree with TRBD1. Germline CDR1 reads LNHDA; CDR2 reads SQIVND (reference sequence). The length of the CDR3 is 13 residues. Trimming took 5 bases from V and 4 from J; bases not matched to a gene: 2. DNA for the CDR3: TGTGCCAGTAGTTTCAGGGGGTACAATGAGCAGTTCTTC. It specifies CASSFRGYNEQFF.

The V call is TRBV7-6, the J call TRBJ1-6; possibly TRBD1 for D (5 bases). The V end was cut by 1 base, the J end by 0 bases, with 16 bases between. This CDR3 contains 19 residues. CDR1 SGHVS and CDR2 FNYEAQ come from the germline V gene. DNA of the CDR3: TGTGCCAGCAGCTTAGGTGGAAAGGGGATGAGCTCCTATAATTCACCCCTCCACTTT. This gives the protein CASSLGGKGMSSYNSPLHF.

This chain connects TRBV7-9 to TRBJ1-2, with D hard to call. This CDR3 is built from 12 residues. The ends were cut back, 1 base at V and 5 bases at J, with 5 bases in the middle. Germline-derived CDR1 and CDR2 are SEHNR and FQNEAQ (reference sequence). CDR3 nucleotides: TGTGCCAGCAGCTTAGAGAGTTATGGCTACACCTTC. This gives the protein CASSLESYGYTF. Filled out from reference TRBV7-9 and TRBJ1-2, the complete variable domain reads DTGVSQNPRHKITKRGQNVTFRCDPISEHNRLYWYRQTLGQGPEFLTYFQNEAQLEKSRLLSDRFSAERPKGSFSTLEIQRTEQGDSAMYLCASSLESYGYTFGSGTRLTVV.

The chain is built from TRBV30 and TRBJ2-7, with 15 bases that match TRBD2. The CDR3 loop spans 18 amino acids. V shed 5 bases, J shed 3 bases, and the junction held 14 bases outside the gene matches. Per germline, CDR1 GTSNPN and CDR2 SVGIG (reference sequence). Written as DNA, the CDR3 is TGTGCCTGGGGACGCTCCGGACTAGCGGGAGGGCCGGTCTACGAGCAGTACTTC. Its translation is CAWGRSGLAGGPVYEQYF.

The rearrangement uses TRBV5-1 and TRBJ1-1; D not certain. Trimming left V 4 bases short and J 1 base short, with 14 bases between. This CDR3 is 15 amino acids long. The germline gives CDR1 SGHRS, CDR2 YFSETQ. Written as DNA, the CDR3 is TGCGCCAGCAGCCCCAAAACGGTTGGGAACACTGAAGCTTTCTTT. This sequence encodes CASSPKTVGNTEAFF.

This chain's CDR3 is CASSQHGTGGNTIYF. The CDR3 bases are TGTGCCAGCAGCCAACACGGGACAGGGGGAAACACCATATATTTT. The rearrangement joins TRBV3-1 (or the pseudogene TRBV3-2) to TRBJ1-3, with TRBD1 identical over 9 bases. The CDR3 contains 15 residues. With V trimmed by 2 bases and J by 4 bases, 3 bases remained unmatched. The germline CDR1 and CDR2 sequences are LGHDT and YNNKEL (reference sequence).

The table lists this clone with a few counts. The gene calls are TRBV11-3 and TRBJ2-5; 11 bases fit TRBD2. V shed 6 bases, J shed 5 bases, and the junction held 8 bases outside the gene matches. The CDR3 runs 15 residues. Germline V CDR1 and CDR2: SGHNT, YENEEA. The DNA for the CDR3 is TGTGCCAGCAGTCTAGCGGGGGGACCTTTGGAGACCCAGTACTTC. Protein product: CASSLAGGPLETQYF.

The chain has TRBV28 and TRBJ1-6; TRBD1 matches at 7 bases. This CDR3 contains 16 residues. Germline V CDR1 and CDR2: MDHEN, SYDVKM. After removal of 7 bases from V and 5 bases from J, the junction contained 11 bases not matched to a gene. CDR3 residues: CASTPGRGGNNSPLHF. CDR3 sequence (DNA): TGTGCCAGCACCCCAGGGCGAGGGGGCAATAATTCACCCCTCCACTTT.

The chain carries TRBV18 and TRBJ1-1; D unresolved. This CDR3 is 13 amino acids long. Germline V CDR1 and CDR2: KGHSH, LQKENI. Trimming took 4 bases from V and 2 from J, leaving 8 bases between them. CDR3 protein: CASSLGSNTEAFF. The CDR3 bases are TGTGCCAGCTCACTGGGGAGTAACACTGAAGCTTTCTTT.

The chain employs TRBV27 and TRBJ1-1, with 11 bases matching TRBD1. V shed 6 bases, J shed 4 bases, and the junction held 13 bases outside the gene matches. The germline gives CDR1 MNHEY, CDR2 SMNVEV (reference sequence). The CDR3 is made up of 17 amino acids. The DNA for the CDR3 is TGTGCCAGCAGCCTCCTACGGACAGGGGGCTATGGCACTGAAGCTTTCTTT. It translates to CASSLLRTGGYGTEAFF.

The CDR3 sequence: CATSDSVTDTQYF. The CDR3 bases are TGTGCCACCAGTGACTCCGTCACAGATACGCAGTATTTT. V gene TRBV24-1 combines with J gene TRBJ2-3; unclear D gene. Germline CDR1 and CDR2: KGHDR and SFDVKD. V was pared by 4 bases and J by 2 bases, with 6 bases between. The CDR3 has 13 residues.

The rearrangement joins TRBV2 to TRBJ1-2; 8 bases are shared with TRBD1. J gave up 8 bases and V 3 bases, and 8 bases lay outside the gene matches. The CDR3 sequence is 14 residues long. Germline V gene data show CDR1 as SNHLY and CDR2 as FYNNEI. The CDR3 DNA reads TGTGCCAGCAGTGACGGACAGGGCGGTAGCGGCTACACCTTC. Amino acids: CASSDGQGGSGYTF.

J is TRBJ1-4 and V is TRBV19, with D perhaps TRBD1 (5 bases). CDR3 length equals 16 residues. V was trimmed by 6 bases and J by 7 bases, leaving 21 bases between them. Germline V gives CDR1 LNHDA, CDR2 SQIVND (reference sequence). The CDR3 loop is CASSMNWAGRGEKLFF. In DNA form, the CDR3 reads TGTGCCAGTAGCATGAATTGGGCAGGGCGCGGTGAAAAACTGTTTTTT.